The 26 T cell receptor beta chains listed next were all sequenced from one sample in a study of identical twins (TCRdb year 2016). Preparation of the library involved 5' RACE. Sequenced using an Illumina HiSeq 2000. TCRdb itself trimmed the public reads at Q25 with fastp, ran MiXCR and retained productive beta chains. Under each unique CDR3 protein, matching rows form one entry showing the most common genes and DNA. Recorded for this sample are around 100,000 distinct CDR3 sequences; 4.5% to 6.5% of them occurred a single time. More than 10% of the sample goes to the ten largest clones. Material for sequencing was memory T cells sorted from blood. The sample's cell subset or site label, in plain terms: CD45RO+ enriched T cells. The origin of the receptors is a woman aged 50 to 60 in good health.

This clonotype was picked up many times. This chain connects TRBV28 to TRBJ2-7; no reliable D call. CDR3 length equals 12 residues. CDR1 MDHEN and CDR2 SYDVKM come from the germline V gene. V lost 1 base and J 5 bases, leaving 6 bases between the germline ends. Here the CDR3 reads CASSLFLDEQYV. In DNA form, the CDR3 reads TGTGCCAGCAGTTTATTCCTAGACGAGCAGTACGTC.

This clonotype occurred a few times. The chain has TRBV5-1 and TRBJ2-5, with unresolved D. CDR3 size: 13 residues. The V gene's germline CDR1 is SGHRS and CDR2 YFSETQ. Trimming took 4 bases from V and 3 from J, leaving 10 bases between them. The CDR3 loop is CASSPQRKETQYF. CDR3 sequence (DNA): TGCGCCAGCAGCCCACAGAGGAAAGAGACCCAGTACTTC.

This clonotype came up many times. The CDR3 sequence: CSARGLAGSYEQYF. The CDR3 DNA reads TGCAGTGCTAGGGGACTAGCGGGCTCCTACGAGCAGTACTTC. This rearrangement joins TRBV20-1 to TRBJ2-7; 12 nucleotides agree with TRBD2. The CDR3 totals 14 residues. V was clipped by 3 bases and J by 0 bases; unmatched bases: 0. Germline-derived CDR1 and CDR2 are DFQATT and SNEGSKA (reference sequence).

This clonotype was counted many times. The chain carries TRBV9 and TRBJ2-5; 8 bases are shared with TRBD1. The CDR3 is made up of 16 amino acids. V shed 3 bases, J shed 2 bases, and the junction held 9 bases outside the gene matches. CDR1 is SGDLS and CDR2 is YYNGEE in the germline V gene. CDR3 sequence: CASSGGATGDQETQYF. The CDR3 nucleotides read TGTGCCAGCAGCGGGGGGGCGACAGGGGATCAAGAGACCCAGTACTTC.

This clonotype was observed many times. This chain uses TRBV5-1 with TRBJ2-1, with TRBD2 identical over 10 bases. V lost 4 bases to trimming and J lost 5 bases; unmatched junction nucleotides: 9. Germline loops: CDR1 SGHRS, CDR2 YFSETQ. The CDR3 contains 16 residues. CDR3 region: CASSALAGGLNNEQFF. CDR3 sequence (DNA): TGCGCCAGCAGCGCCTTAGCGGGAGGATTGAACAATGAGCAGTTCTTC.

This clonotype was picked up one time. This chain connects TRBV15 to TRBJ1-1; D is unclear. Germline lookup yields CDR1 LNHNV and CDR2 YYDKDF (reference sequence). Trimming took off 0 bases at V and 7 bases at J, with 9 bases between the two ends. The length of the CDR3 is 13 residues. The CDR3 here is CATSRDYPSEAFF. The CDR3 nucleotides are TGTGCCACCAGCAGAGATTATCCGAGTGAAGCTTTCTTT.

This clonotype was recorded many times. The rearrangement uses TRBV6-6 and TRBJ2-1, with D tentatively TRBD1 or TRBD2 (6 bases each). Trimming cost V 5 bases and J 10 bases, with 18 bases left between them. The length of the CDR3 is 14 residues. In germline, CDR1 is MNHNY, CDR2 SVGAGI (reference sequence). This CDR3 reads CASSRGAGGHEQFF. CDR3 nucleotide sequence: TGTGCCAGCAGTCGGGGAGCCGGGGGACACGAGCAGTTCTTC.

This chain connects TRBV5-1 to TRBJ2-3; 13 positions match TRBD2. Unmatched junction bases numbered 4, after V lost 2 bases and J lost 4 bases. Germline CDR1 reads SGHRS; CDR2 reads YFSETQ. The CDR3 covers 16 residues. The CDR3 reads CASSLWTSGRSDTQYF. In DNA, the CDR3 is TGCGCCAGCAGCTTATGGACTAGCGGGAGATCAGATACGCAGTATTTT.

This clonotype was picked up a small number of times. The rearrangement joins TRBV7-6 to TRBJ1-6; tentatively, D is TRBD1 (5 bases). Germline CDR1 and CDR2: SGHVS and FNYEAQ. Trimming shortened V by 1 base and J by 5 bases, and 12 bases separated the two germline ends. There are 16 residues in the CDR3. The CDR3 protein is CASSLGIPGNNSPLHF. DNA for the CDR3: TGTGCCAGCAGCTTAGGCATACCAGGGAATAATTCACCCCTCCACTTT.

The V call is TRBV5-1, the J call TRBJ2-2; 7 bases agree with TRBD1. CDR1 is SGHRS and CDR2 is YFSETQ in the germline V gene. The CDR3 extends over 14 amino acids. V lost 7 bases and J lost 6; bases outside the gene matches: 9. This CDR3 is CASGEGGAAGELFF. CDR3 coding DNA: TGCGCCAGCGGTGAAGGGGGCGCCGCCGGGGAGCTGTTTTTT.

This clonotype was observed at least ten times. The genes are TRBV4-1 and TRBJ1-1; D gene uncertain. This CDR3 is 15 amino acids long. Between the trimmed V and J ends, which lost 2 bases and 5 bases, there was a span of 15 bases. In germline, CDR1 is MGHRA, CDR2 YSYEKL. CDR3 region: CASSQQMTRRTEAFF. CDR3 nucleotide sequence: TGCGCCAGCAGCCAACAGATGACTCGGAGGACTGAAGCTTTCTTT.

This sequence joins TRBV14 and TRBJ2-3; TRBD2 matches 8 bases. Losses at the gene ends were 4 bases for V and 4 bases for J; bases not matched to a gene: 16. CDR1 is SGHDN, CDR2 FVKESK, per germline. The CDR3 is made up of 18 amino acids. The CDR3 region has the DNA TGTGCCAGCAGCCTAAGGGGAGCGGGAGTCCCCCGCCCAGATACGCAGTATTTT. Its translation is CASSLRGAGVPRPDTQYF. The whole variable domain, remainder taken from reference TRBV14 and TRBJ2-3, is EAGVTQFPSHSVIEKGQTVTLRCDPISGHDNLYWYRRVMGKEIKFLLHFVKESKQDESGMPNNRFLAERTGGTYSTLKVQPAELEDSGVYFCASSLRGAGVPRPDTQYFGPGTRLTVL.

This clonotype has at least ten counts. The V call is TRBV19, the J call TRBJ2-3, with a possible D match to TRBD2 (6 bases). Germline values: CDR1 LNHDA, CDR2 SQIVND (reference sequence). The V and J ends lost 8 bases and 0 bases respectively, with 18 bases between them. The CDR3 has 16 amino acids. CDR3 coding DNA: TGTGCCAGTCATGACCACGGGAGCAGAAGCACAGATACGCAGTATTTT. Residues: CASHDHGSRSTDTQYF.

This clonotype was observed a few times. The chain combines TRBV5-1 with TRBJ2-1; the D is unclear. Germline V gives CDR1 SGHRS, CDR2 YFSETQ. The CDR3 covers 18 residues. Trimming stripped 5 bases from V and 3 bases from J, with 24 bases between. CDR3 amino acids: CASSSSQSRSSSYNEQFF. In DNA form, the CDR3 reads TGCGCCAGCAGTTCGTCCCAAAGTAGATCAAGTAGCTACAATGAGCAGTTCTTC. The whole variable domain, filled in from reference TRBV5-1 and TRBJ2-1, reads KAGVTQTPRYLIKTRGQQVTLSCSPISGHRSVSWYQQTPGQGLQFLFEYFSETQRNKGNFPGRFSGRQFSNSRSEMNVSTLELGDSALYLCASSSSQSRSSSYNEQFFGPGTRLTVL.

This clonotype appeared many times. The chain recombines TRBV20-1 with TRBJ1-5; D remains ambiguous. The CDR3 consists of 15 residues. Per the germline V gene, CDR1 is DFQATT and CDR2 is SNEGSKA (reference sequence). Trimming cost V 3 bases and J 0 bases, with 12 bases left between them. The DNA for the CDR3 is TGCAGTGCTAGGGAGGAGGCTTATAGCAATCAGCCCCAGCATTTT. Translation: CSAREEAYSNQPQHF.

This clonotype was seen many times. V usage is TRBV19 and J usage is TRBJ1-5; 9 bases agree with TRBD1. There are 19 residues in the CDR3. Germline CDR1 is LNHDA and CDR2 is SQIVND (reference sequence). V was pared by 9 bases and J by 4 bases, with 22 bases of the junction left unmatched. DNA of the CDR3: TGTGCCAGCCACCGTGGGGGGAGCAGGACAGGGGTTGGGAATCAGCCCCAGCATTTT. Protein: CASHRGGSRTGVGNQPQHF.

The CDR3 nucleotides are TGTGCTAGTGGCCTACTTCGGGACAGGTCCGCCCGTCGCACCTACGAGCAGTACTTC. Its protein is CASGLLRDRSARRTYEQYF. This chain joins TRBV12-5 and TRBJ2-7; 8 nucleotides match TRBD1. The CDR3 runs to 19 residues. CDR1 is LGHNT, CDR2 FRNRAP, per germline. The J segment lost 2 bases and the V segment lost 6 bases, leaving 21 bases of the junction unmatched.

This clonotype was found many times. The V call is TRBV7-8, the J call TRBJ2-1; 9 bases line up with TRBD1. CDR3 length equals 21 residues. Looked up from germline, CDR1 is SGHVS and CDR2 is FQNEAQ. The V segment lost 0 bases and the J segment 5 bases; nucleotides outside the gene matches: 20. Here the CDR3 reads CASSLAFIDMLSGDRDNEQFF. CDR3 in DNA: TGTGCCAGCAGCTTAGCGTTTATTGATATGTTAAGCGGGGACAGGGACAATGAGCAGTTCTTC.

There are many counts of this clonotype. CDR3 DNA sequence: TGCGCCAGCAGCTTCCTAGCGAATTCCTACGAGCAGTACTTC. It codes for CASSFLANSYEQYF. The chain recombines TRBV5-1 with TRBJ2-7; weak D call: TRBD2 (6 bases). CDR3 length: 14 amino acids. V lost 2 bases to trimming and J lost 1 base, with 10 bases between them. CDR1 is SGHRS, CDR2 YFSETQ, per germline.

This chain joins TRBV3-1 and TRBJ2-4, with TRBD2 identical over 7 bases. The CDR3 is made up of 17 amino acids. After removal of 0 bases from V and 6 bases from J, the junction contained 11 bases not matched to a gene. Germline CDR1 is LGHDT and CDR2 is YNNKEL (reference sequence). The CDR3 is CASSQEAWTRTGNIQYF. As DNA, the CDR3 is TGTGCCAGCAGCCAAGAAGCATGGACTAGAACCGGAAACATTCAGTACTTC.

This clonotype was detected ten times or more. The CDR3 reads CASSQGDNLGYTF. The CDR3 coding sequence is TGTGCCAGCAGTCAGGGGGACAATCTTGGCTACACCTTC. V usage is TRBV11-3 and J usage is TRBJ1-2; TRBD1 aligns across 7 bases. CDR3 length equals 13 residues. The germline CDR1 and CDR2 sequences are SGHNT and YENEEA. With V trimmed by 6 bases and J by 7 bases, 8 bases remained unmatched. The complete variable domain, with remaining parts taken from reference TRBV11-3 and TRBJ1-2, reads EAGVVQSPRYKIIEKKQPVAFWCNPISGHNTLYWYLQNLGQGPELLIRYENEEAVDDSQLPKDRFSAERLKGVDSTLKIQPAELGDSAVYLCASSQGDNLGYTFGSGTRLTVV.

There are many counts of this clonotype. CDR3 DNA sequence: TGCAGTGCGACTGACAGGGGCAGCTATGGCTACACCTTC. This gives the protein CSATDRGSYGYTF. The chain carries TRBV20-1 and TRBJ1-2; 8 positions agree with TRBD1. The length of the CDR3 is 13 residues. J lost 4 bases, V lost 6 bases, and 7 bases had no gene match. The germline V gene encodes CDR1 DFQATT and CDR2 SNEGSKA (reference sequence).

This clonotype was seen more than once but under ten times. The chain uses TRBV20-1 and TRBJ2-6; D is unresolved. The ends were cut back, 0 bases at V and 0 bases at J, with 12 bases in the middle. The CDR3 covers 17 residues. Germline-derived CDR1 and CDR2 are DFQATT and SNEGSKA (reference sequence). In DNA, the CDR3 is TGCAGTGCTAGAGATCTTCTCTCTGGCTCTGGGGCCAACGTCCTGACTTTC. Its translation: CSARDLLSGSGANVLTF.

This clonotype was picked up many times. The V and J genes are TRBV11-2 and TRBJ2-5; D may be TRBD2 (6 bases). CDR3 length equals 14 residues. The V gene's germline CDR1 is SGHAT and CDR2 FQNNGV. V dropped 1 base and J dropped 5 bases, with 11 bases sitting between them. For the CDR3, the DNA is TGTGCCAGCAGCTTAGGGGACTTTGGGGAGACCCAGTACTTC. The encoded protein is CASSLGDFGETQYF.

The chain employs TRBV11-2 and TRBJ2-3; 13 nucleotides align to TRBD2. Per germline, CDR1 SGHAT and CDR2 FQNNGV. J was trimmed by 5 bases and V by 5 bases; bases with no gene match: 7. The CDR3 extends over 16 amino acids. The CDR3 nucleotides read TGTGCCAGCAGCATTTGGACTAGCGGGAGTCGAGATACGCAGTATTTT. This encodes CASSIWTSGSRDTQYF.

Many counts were recorded for this clonotype. This chain links TRBV4-1 with TRBJ2-1, with 7 bases aligning to TRBD2. With 0 bases clipped from V and 5 bases from J, the junction kept 10 bases outside the gene matches. Germline loops: CDR1 MGHRA, CDR2 YSYEKL. The CDR3 runs to 17 residues. The CDR3 DNA sequence: TGCGCCAGCAGCCAAGATGGGGGGGGTCTGGGGAACAATGAGCAGTTCTTC. Translating it yields CASSQDGGGLGNNEQFF.